This T cell receptor (beta chain) was captured by sequencing in a study of radiotherapy plus CTLA-4 blockade in lung cancer. The protocol was immunoSEQ multiplex PCR, while the TCRdb copy is restricted to in-frame clones and leaves out a portion. The sample gives 90,000 to 95,000 clones, 83% of which show up once; 0.65% to 1% is in the top ten. The starting material was peripheral blood, obtained from a patient treated with radiotherapy plus ipilimumab. This sequence originates from a human donor with non-small cell lung cancer who had stable disease on radiotherapy plus ipilimumab.

The CDR3 here is CASSLGSAPNQPQHF. The CDR3 DNA follows: TGCGCCAGCAGCTTGGGGTCAGCTCCTAATCAGCCCCAGCATTTT. The V gene is TRBV5-1, the J gene TRBJ1-5, with D hard to call. The ends were cut back, 0 bases at V and 4 bases at J, with 11 bases in the middle. This CDR3 has 15 amino acids. Germline CDR1 and CDR2: SGHRS and YFSETQ.